This record covers a single T cell receptor (beta chain). Its antigen is unknown. Sequencing used immunoSEQ v3. Using immunoSEQ multiplex PCR, the repertoire was profiled, and TCRdb retains in-frame clones only, with some absent. The sample records fewer than 15,000 clones, 66% being singletons. The sample's time point: pre-treatment sample, taken before nivolumab and TIL therapy. The tumor samples were excised metastases, mostly pleural nodules or supraclavicular lymph nodes. Stage 4 NSCLC adults joined between 2017 and 2020. These data are taken from a study of TIL therapy for anti-PD-1-resistant metastatic lung cancer. Overall study: Most patients had lung adenocarcinoma. Tumors carried a median about 1.5 non-synonymous mutations per megabase. Study results and limitations: Compared with baseline intratumoral T cells, expanded TIL cultures were more clonal and less diverse (approximately 6% vs 31%).

V lost 3 bases to trimming and J lost 6 bases; unmatched junction nucleotides: 5. This CDR3 region has 14 residues. Germline CDR1 is SGDLS and CDR2 is YYNGEE. This sample comprised tumor tissue, obtained at baseline. The gene calls are TRBV9 and TRBJ2-7; 11 bases match TRBD1. The sequence was obtained from a woman aged 25 to 80 with non-small cell lung cancer. CDR3 in DNA: TGTGCCAGCAGCGCCGGGACAGGGGGTTTCGAGCAGTACTTC. Amino acid sequence: CASSAGTGGFEQYF. The full variable domain, its missing parts supplied by reference TRBV9 and TRBJ2-7, is DSGVTQTPKHLITATGQRVTLRCSPRSGDLSVYWYQQSLDQGLQFLIQYYNGEERAKGNILERFSAQQFPDLHSELNLSSLELGDSALYFCASSAGTGGFEQYFGPGTRLTVT.